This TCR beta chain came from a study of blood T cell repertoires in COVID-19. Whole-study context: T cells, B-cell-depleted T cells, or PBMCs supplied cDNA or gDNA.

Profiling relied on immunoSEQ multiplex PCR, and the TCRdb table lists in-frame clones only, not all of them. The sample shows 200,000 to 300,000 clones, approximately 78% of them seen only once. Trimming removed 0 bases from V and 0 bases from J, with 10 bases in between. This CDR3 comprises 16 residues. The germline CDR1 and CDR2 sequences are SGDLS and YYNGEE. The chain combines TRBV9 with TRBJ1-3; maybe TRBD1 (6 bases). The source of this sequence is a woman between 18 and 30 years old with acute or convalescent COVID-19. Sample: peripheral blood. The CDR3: CASSVGGRNSGNTIYF. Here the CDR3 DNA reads TGTGCCAGCAGCGTAGGGGGGCGAAACTCTGGAAACACCATATATTTT.